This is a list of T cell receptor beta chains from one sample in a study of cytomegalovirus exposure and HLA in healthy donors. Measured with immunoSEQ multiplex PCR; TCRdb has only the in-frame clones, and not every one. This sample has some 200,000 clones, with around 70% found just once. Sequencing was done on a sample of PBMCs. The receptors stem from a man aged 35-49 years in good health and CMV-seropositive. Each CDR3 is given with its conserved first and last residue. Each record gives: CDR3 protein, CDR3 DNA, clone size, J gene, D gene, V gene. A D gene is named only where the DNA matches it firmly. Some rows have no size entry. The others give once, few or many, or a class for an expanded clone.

CDR3 protein: CASSIATGGRYEQYF
CDR3 DNA: TGTGCCAGTAGTATTGCAACAGGGGGCCGGTACGAGCAGTACTTC
clone size: .
J gene: TRBJ2-7
D gene: TRBD1
V gene: TRBV19

CDR3 protein: CASSLTPNYGYTF
CDR3 DNA: TGTGCCAGCAGCCTTACTCCTAACTATGGCTACACCTTC
clone size: .
J gene: TRBJ1-2
D gene: .
V gene: TRBV6-5

CDR3 protein: CASSQGTGVVSNEKLFF
CDR3 DNA: TGCGCCAGCAGCCAAGGGACAGGGGTCGTCTCTAATGAAAAACTGTTTTTT
clone size: .
J gene: TRBJ1-4
D gene: TRBD1
V gene: TRBV4-1

CDR3 protein: CASSLAGQGYTDTQYF
CDR3 DNA: TGTGCCAGCAGCTTAGCGGGACAGGGGTACACAGATACGCAGTATTTT
clone size: .
J gene: TRBJ2-3
D gene: TRBD1
V gene: TRBV11-2

CDR3 protein: CASRHLGGAAANTGELFF
CDR3 DNA: TGTGCCAGCCGCCACCTAGGGGGGGCCGCCGCGAACACCGGGGAGCTGTTTTTT
clone size: .
J gene: TRBJ2-2
D gene: .
V gene: TRBV27

CDR3 protein: CASSGFRQGNDEQYF
CDR3 DNA: TGTGCCAGTAGTGGTTTTAGGCAGGGTAACGACGAGCAGTACTTC
clone size: once
J gene: TRBJ2-7
D gene: .
V gene: TRBV19

CDR3 protein: CASSLGGQGTEAFF
CDR3 DNA: TGTGCCAGCAGTTTGGGGGGTCAGGGCACTGAAGCTTTCTTT
clone size: .
J gene: TRBJ1-1
D gene: .
V gene: TRBV28

CDR3 protein: CASTDSALFGELFF
CDR3 DNA: TGTGCCAGCACCGACTCCGCTCTATTCGGGGAGCTGTTTTTT
clone size: few
J gene: TRBJ2-2
D gene: .
V gene: TRBV6-6

CDR3 protein: CASSWTSGGADTQYF
CDR3 DNA: TGCGCCAGCAGCTGGACTAGCGGGGGGGCGGATACGCAGTATTTT
clone size: .
J gene: TRBJ2-3
D gene: TRBD2
V gene: TRBV5-1

CDR3 protein: CASSLGESGNTIYF
CDR3 DNA: TGCGCCAGCAGCTTGGGGGAGTCTGGAAACACCATATATTTT
clone size: .
J gene: TRBJ1-3
D gene: .
V gene: TRBV5-1

CDR3 protein: CSVTGLRSYEQYF
CDR3 DNA: TGCAGCGTCACGGGACTCCGGTCCTACGAGCAGTACTTC
clone size: once
J gene: TRBJ2-7
D gene: .
V gene: TRBV29-1

CDR3 protein: CASRSDSGLHNEQFF
CDR3 DNA: TGCGCCAGCAGAAGCGATAGCGGGCTCCACAATGAGCAGTTCTTC
clone size: .
J gene: TRBJ2-1
D gene: TRBD2
V gene: TRBV5-1